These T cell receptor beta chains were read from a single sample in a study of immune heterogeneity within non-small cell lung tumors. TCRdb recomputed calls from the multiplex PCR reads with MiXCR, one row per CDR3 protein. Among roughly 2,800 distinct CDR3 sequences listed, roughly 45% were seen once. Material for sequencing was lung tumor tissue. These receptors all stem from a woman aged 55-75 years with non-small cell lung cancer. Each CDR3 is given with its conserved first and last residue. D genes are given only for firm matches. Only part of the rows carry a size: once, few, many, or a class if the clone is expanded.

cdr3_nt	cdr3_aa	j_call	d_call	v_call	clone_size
TGCGCCAGCAGCTTGTCCTTAATCAGGGTTAATGAGCAGTTCTTC	CASSLSLIRVNEQFF	TRBJ2-1	NA	TRBV5-1	NA
TGTGCCAGCAGTTCGGGGGGGTCCCCTCGCTCCTATAATGCACCCCTCCACTTT	CASSSGGSPRSYNAPLHF	TRBJ1-6	NA	TRBV6-2/TRBV6-3	NA
TGTGCCACCAGTGACCGGACAGGGCTTGAGCAGTACTTC	CATSDRTGLEQYF	TRBJ2-7	TRBD1	TRBV24-1	NA
TGTGCCAGCAGCTTAGCCCAAGGGATGACCTACGAGCAGTACTTC	CASSLAQGMTYEQYF	TRBJ2-7	NA	TRBV7-2	NA
TGTGCCAGCAGCCCAGGGCGTAGCAATCAGCCCCAGCATTTT	CASSPGRSNQPQHF	TRBJ1-5	NA	TRBV6-2/TRBV6-3	NA
TGTGCCAGCAGCTTAGTGGCCAACCGCTACAATGAGCAGTTCTTC	CASSLVANRYNEQFF	TRBJ2-1	NA	TRBV7-3	NA
TGTGCCAGCTCCTGGGGGACCGGGGAGCTGTTTTTT	CASSWGTGELFF	TRBJ2-2	NA	TRBV2	NA
TGCGCCAGCCGGAGGTCCGACACTGAAGCTTTCTTT	CASRRSDTEAFF	TRBJ1-1	NA	TRBV4-3	few
TGCAGCGTTGAGTGGGCCCAAGGGGGCACTGAAGCTTTCTTT	CSVEWAQGGTEAFF	TRBJ1-1	NA	TRBV29-1	NA
TGTGCCAGCAGTCGCCTCAGGGGGCGGGACACTGAAGCTTTCTTT	CASSRLRGRDTEAFF	TRBJ1-1	TRBD1	TRBV12-3/TRBV12-4	few
TGTGCCAGCAGCGTAGAGACAGATACGCAGTATTTT	CASSVETDTQYF	TRBJ2-3	NA	TRBV9	NA
TGTGCCAGCAGTTACGTACAGGACCTCTCTGGAAACACCATATATTTT	CASSYVQDLSGNTIYF	TRBJ1-3	NA	TRBV6-2/TRBV6-3	few
TGTGCCAGCTCACCAGCCCAGCGGTCTCTTCAAAACGAGCAGTACTTC	CASSPAQRSLQNEQYF	TRBJ2-7	NA	TRBV18	large
TGTGCCAGCAGCAGAGACAGGGAGGAGGGCGGCTACACCTTC	CASSRDREEGGYTF	TRBJ1-2	TRBD1	TRBV7-2	few
TGTGCCAGCAGCTTAGGGAGCTATTACAATGAGCAGTTCTTC	CASSLGSYYNEQFF	TRBJ2-1	NA	TRBV7-8	few
TGTGCCTGGACAGACTGGAAGACCTCCTACGAGCAGTACTTC	CAWTDWKTSYEQYF	TRBJ2-7	NA	TRBV30	few
TGTGCCAGCAGTTTCAGCAACTACAATGAGCAGTTCTTC	CASSFSNYNEQFF	TRBJ2-1	NA	TRBV27	few
TGTGCCAGCAGTTTATCCGGGGCCGGGGTTACCTACGAGCAGTACTTC	CASSLSGAGVTYEQYF	TRBJ2-7	NA	TRBV27	few
TGTGCCAGCAGTTACATAGCGGGAGCTGGGGAGCAGTACTTC	CASSYIAGAGEQYF	TRBJ2-7	TRBD2	TRBV27	NA
TGTGCCAGCAGCTCCTCCGGGACTACGAACACTGAAGCTTTCTTT	CASSSSGTTNTEAFF	TRBJ1-1	NA	TRBV11-3	few
TGCAGTGATAGCGGGAGGGCCTCCTACAATGAGCAGTTCTTC	CSDSGRASYNEQFF	TRBJ2-1	TRBD2	TRBV20-1	NA
TGCAGTGCTATGTTCACCGGGACAGCATACCCCGAGCAGTACTTC	CSAMFTGTAYPEQYF	TRBJ2-7	TRBD1	TRBV20-1	NA
TGTGCCAGCACCACCGGGACTAGCGTGGAGACCCAGTACTTC	CASTTGTSVETQYF	TRBJ2-5	TRBD2	TRBV12-3/TRBV12-4	NA
TGTGCCAGCTCACCGGACAGGAGCCCAAACTATGGCTACACCTTC	CASSPDRSPNYGYTF	TRBJ1-2	TRBD1	TRBV18	NA
TGTGCCAGTAGTATAGATCCTAGCGGGCCCGGGGAGCTGTTTTTT	CASSIDPSGPGELFF	TRBJ2-2	TRBD2	TRBV19	NA
TGCAGTGCACTAGATCAGGGCGTCGAGCAGTACTTC	CSALDQGVEQYF	TRBJ2-7	NA	TRBV20-1	large
TGTGCCAGCAGCCCCCAGGTTGTCTACGAGCAGTACTTC	CASSPQVVYEQYF	TRBJ2-7	NA	TRBV7-2	few
TGTGCCAGCAGTCGGACAGGGAGCTCACCCCTCCACTTT	CASSRTGSSPLHF	TRBJ1-6	TRBD1	TRBV12-3/TRBV12-4	NA
TGTGCCAGCAGCTTAGGGAGCTCTGGGGCCAACGTCCTGACTTTC	CASSLGSSGANVLTF	TRBJ2-6	NA	TRBV7-2	NA
TGTGCCAGCAGCCACTCCCCTTTTGACAGGAGCGAGAACTACGAGCAGTACTTC	CASSHSPFDRSENYEQYF	TRBJ2-7	NA	TRBV14	NA
TGTGCCAGCAGTCTGGGCGGAGGGGACTACGAGCAGTACTTC	CASSLGGGDYEQYF	TRBJ2-7	NA	TRBV27	NA
TGTGCCAGCAGCTTAAAGGCGGGAGTATCTGGGACCCAGTACTTC	CASSLKAGVSGTQYF	TRBJ2-5	TRBD2	TRBV7-3	few
TGTGCCAGCAGTGACAGGGTCGTCGCCTACGAGCAGTACTTC	CASSDRVVAYEQYF	TRBJ2-7	NA	TRBV6-4	NA
TGCAGTGCTAGAGATGGGGACATAATAATGTTCATGAACACTGAAGCTTTCTTT	CSARDGDIIMFMNTEAFF	TRBJ1-1	NA	TRBV20-1	NA
TGTGCCAGCAGTTACTCAGGGGGCAATCAGCCCCAGCATTTT	CASSYSGGNQPQHF	TRBJ1-5	NA	TRBV6-2/TRBV6-3	NA
TGCGCCAGCACCAGGGGGGACTTCGACTATGGCTACACCTTC	CASTRGDFDYGYTF	TRBJ1-2	TRBD1	TRBV5-1	few
TGCAGTGCTAGGGTGACAGGGGCCATACAAGAGACCCAGTACTTC	CSARVTGAIQETQYF	TRBJ2-5	TRBD1	TRBV20-1	once